Each of the 18 T cell receptor beta chains below was sequenced from the same sample in a study of blood T cell repertoires in COVID-19. Here immunoSEQ multiplex PCR was the method, and the copy in TCRdb shows in-frame clones only, minus some. This sample carries 140,000 to 150,000 clones, roughly 88% of them seen once, and the ten largest clones take about 11%. The sample consisted of peripheral blood. These receptors came from a man aged 55-75 years with active or convalescent COVID-19.

The chain has TRBV5-8 and TRBJ2-2; 10 bases align to TRBD1. Per the germline V gene, CDR1 is SGHTS and CDR2 is YDEGEE. Trimming at V came to 3 bases and at J to 5 bases, leaving 7 bases not matched to a gene. The CDR3 spans 16 residues. CDR3 bases: TGTGCCAGCAGCTCGGGGACAGGGGTAAAGACCGGGGAGCTGTTTTTT. It is translated as CASSSGTGVKTGELFF.

The chain joins TRBV6-5 to TRBJ2-3; 9 bases map to TRBD1. The CDR3 extends over 15 amino acids. Trimming cost V 7 bases and J 4 bases; bases outside gene matches: 9. CDR1 is MNHEY, CDR2 SVGAGI, per germline. This CDR3 reads CASMRGQGAPDTQYF. CDR3 sequence (DNA): TGTGCCAGCATGAGGGGACAGGGCGCCCCAGATACGCAGTATTTT.

This chain joins TRBV27 and TRBJ2-7, with a possible D match to TRBD2 (7 bases). CDR3 length equals 13 residues. Germline V gene lookup returns CDR1 MNHEY and CDR2 SMNVEV (reference sequence). Trimming took off 9 bases at V and 3 bases at J, with 15 bases between the two ends. CDR3 DNA sequence: TGTGCCAGTCGTCGGGGGGCAAGCTACGAGCAGTACTTC. Its translation: CASRRGASYEQYF.

The genes are TRBV28 and TRBJ2-3; D might be TRBD1 (6 bases). Germline CDR1 MDHEN, CDR2 SYDVKM. The V gene lost 6 bases and the J gene lost 0 bases, with 13 bases spanning the gap. The CDR3 has 15 amino acids. The CDR3 DNA follows: TGTGCCAGCAGCCGGGCAGGGACAAGCACAGATACGCAGTATTTT. It specifies CASSRAGTSTDTQYF.

The chain uses TRBV24-1 and TRBJ2-1; D perhaps matches TRBD2 (5 bases). Trimming removed 8 bases at V and 5 bases at J, with 6 bases between. The germline V gene encodes CDR1 KGHDR and CDR2 SFDVKD. This CDR3 region has 11 residues. Written as DNA, the CDR3 is TGTGCCACCACCGGGAACAATGAGCAGTTCTTC. It specifies CATTGNNEQFF.

This clone came up once. This sequence joins TRBV28 and TRBJ1-3; 8 bases map to TRBD1. This CDR3 is built from 15 residues. The V segment lost 5 bases and the J segment 3 bases; nucleotides outside the gene matches: 6. The germline gives CDR1 MDHEN, CDR2 SYDVKM. CDR3 sequence (DNA): TGTGCCAGCAGTGTAATGACAGGGGATGGAAACACCATATATTTT. This encodes CASSVMTGDGNTIYF. Full variable domain (remainder filled in from reference TRBV28 and TRBJ1-3): DVKVTQSSRYLVKRTGEKVFLECVQDMDHENMFWYRQDPGLGLRLIYFSYDVKMKEKGDIPEGYSVSREKKERFSLILESASTNQTSMYLCASSVMTGDGNTIYFGEGSWLTVV.

This sequence joins TRBV7-2 and TRBJ1-2, with 7 bases fitting TRBD1. Germline V gene data show CDR1 as SGHTA and CDR2 as FQGNSA. The CDR3 runs to 13 residues. Trimming took 2 bases from V and 8 from J; bases not matched to a gene: 5. DNA of the CDR3: TGTGCCAGCAGCTTACTTTACAGGGGAGGCTACACCTTC. Amino acid sequence: CASSLLYRGGYTF.

The chain has TRBV5-6 and TRBJ2-2; weak D call: TRBD1 (5 bases). Germline assignment: CDR1 SGHDT and CDR2 YYEEEE. The CDR3 length is 15 residues. Between the trimmed V and J ends, which lost 3 bases and 3 bases, there was a span of 12 bases. The CDR3 bases are TGTGCCAGCAGCTCCGGTCCCAGGGACACCGGGGAGCTGTTTTTT. Amino acid sequence: CASSSGPRDTGELFF.

V gene TRBV6-6 combines with J gene TRBJ1-6; 9 nucleotides align to TRBD1. This CDR3 has 15 residues. The germline gives CDR1 MNHNY, CDR2 SVGAGI (reference sequence). V trimming: 4 bases; J trimming: 6 bases; junction bases outside the gene matches: 4. In DNA, the CDR3 is TGTGCCAGCAGTTCCCGGACAGGGGTTAATTCACCCCTCCACTTT. This encodes CASSSRTGVNSPLHF.

The rearrangement uses TRBV5-1 and TRBJ2-2; 7 bases match TRBD1. V was pared by 6 bases and J by 4 bases, with 6 bases of the junction left unmatched. Germline V gives CDR1 SGHRS, CDR2 YFSETQ. The CDR3 contains 14 residues. The CDR3 is CASKVPGGTGELFF. In nucleotides, the CDR3 is TGCGCCAGCAAGGTCCCAGGGGGCACCGGGGAGCTGTTTTTT.

V is TRBV29-1 and J is TRBJ2-3, with TRBD2 matching over 11 bases. Germline V gene data show CDR1 as SQVTM and CDR2 as ANQGSEA. The CDR3 length is 15 residues. V gave up 5 bases and J gave up 4 bases; unmatched junction bases: 8. The CDR3 nucleotides read TGCAGCGTTCTAATAGCGGGGGGGGGCCCAGATACGCAGTATTTT. Its protein is CSVLIAGGGPDTQYF.

The V call is TRBV19, the J call TRBJ1-1, with TRBD1 as a possible D gene (5 bases). The CDR3 has 13 amino acids. From germline, CDR1 is LNHDA and CDR2 SQIVND (reference sequence). V dropped 6 bases and J dropped 1 base, with 9 bases sitting between them. CDR3 region: CASSETANTEAFF. The CDR3, as DNA: TGTGCCAGTAGCGAGACAGCGAACACTGAAGCTTTCTTT.

The J gene is TRBJ1-1, the V gene TRBV18; no firm D call. CDR3 size: 14 residues. Trimming cost V 6 bases and J 5 bases, with 16 bases left between them. The germline gives CDR1 KGHSH, CDR2 LQKENI. CDR3: CASSQSPSGTEAFF. For the CDR3, the DNA is TGTGCCAGCTCCCAAAGCCCTTCGGGGACTGAAGCTTTCTTT.

The CDR3 bases are TGTGCCAGCAGTACACCGGGACTAGCGGGAGGAGGGCAGTTCTTC. Protein product: CASSTPGLAGGGQFF. J is TRBJ2-1 and V is TRBV25-1; 15 positions agree with TRBD2. Germline loops: CDR1 MGHDK, CDR2 SYGVNS. With V trimmed by 5 bases and J by 12 bases, 8 bases remained unmatched. The CDR3 sequence is 15 residues long.

This rearrangement joins TRBV6-6 to TRBJ1-1, with D uncertain. The CDR3 contains 14 residues. Looked up from germline, CDR1 is MNHNY and CDR2 is SVGAGI (reference sequence). Trimming removed 6 bases at V and 0 bases at J, with 11 bases between. CDR3 sequence reads: CASRLRGMNTEAFF. The CDR3 coding sequence is TGTGCCAGCAGACTCCGGGGTATGAACACTGAAGCTTTCTTT.

The rearrangement uses TRBV24-1 and TRBJ1-2; the D is unclear. V was clipped by 0 bases and J by 1 base, with 5 bases between them. CDR1 and CDR2 from the germline V gene are KGHDR and SFDVKD. CDR3 length: 14 amino acids. CDR3 region: CATSDLALNYGYTF. CDR3 nucleotides: TGTGCCACCAGTGATTTGGCACTTAACTATGGCTACACCTTC.

This chain connects TRBV24-1 to TRBJ1-2; D remains unclear. The CDR3 is made up of 14 amino acids. V was clipped by 4 bases and J by 4 bases, with 12 bases between them. The germline V gene has CDR1 KGHDR and CDR2 SFDVKD. The CDR3 loop is CATSDPRGGYGYTF. CDR3 sequence (DNA): TGTGCCACCAGTGACCCTCGGGGTGGCTATGGCTACACCTTC.

The chain combines TRBV3-1 (or the pseudogene TRBV3-2) with TRBJ2-3; D might be TRBD2 (6 bases). The CDR3 contains 16 residues. Germline V gene sequence: CDR1 LGHDT, CDR2 YNNKEL (reference sequence). V was cut by 4 bases and J by 1 base, with 15 bases left in between. The CDR3 bases are TGTGCCAGCAGCCGGAACCCGGGACTTGGCACAGATACGCAGTATTTT. Its translation: CASSRNPGLGTDTQYF.